This T cell receptor beta chain was observed in a study of Ad26.COV2.S vaccination and SARS-CoV-2 variants. Study information: Donor joined the COV1001 Ad26.COV2.S trial arm.

Specified treatment: approximately 18 received Ad26.COV2.S at low or high dose, single or two shots; a few received placebo; per-sample allocation not given. Sampling took place 63 days after the first vaccine or placebo injection. The method was immunoSEQ multiplex PCR; TCRdb's version includes in-frame clones alone and lacks a portion of them. This table holds about 420,000 clones, roughly 90% found once. This CDR3 spans 11 amino acids. CDR1 GTSNPN and CDR2 SVGIG come from the germline V gene (reference sequence). The sample here was peripheral blood, taken in a trial of Ad26.COV2.S vaccine versus placebo. The TCR was taken from a person aged 18 to 65 who received the Ad26.COV2.S COVID-19 vaccine or a placebo. The V and J genes are TRBV30 and TRBJ2-7; 8 nucleotides line up with TRBD2. CDR3 DNA sequence: TGTTCTATGCGGGGGGACTACGAGCAGTACTTC. This encodes CSMRGDYEQYF.